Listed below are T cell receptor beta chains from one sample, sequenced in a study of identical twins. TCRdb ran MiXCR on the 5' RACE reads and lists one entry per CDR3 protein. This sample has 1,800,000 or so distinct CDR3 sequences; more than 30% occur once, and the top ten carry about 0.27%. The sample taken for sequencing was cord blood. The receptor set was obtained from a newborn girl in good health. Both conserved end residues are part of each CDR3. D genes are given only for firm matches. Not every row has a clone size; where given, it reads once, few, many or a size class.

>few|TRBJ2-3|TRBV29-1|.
TGCAGCTCCGGTCGCACAGATACGCAGTATTTT
CSSGRTDTQYF
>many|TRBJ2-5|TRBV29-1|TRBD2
TGCAGCGTTGATACTAGCGGGAGCAGTGAGACCCAGTACTTC
CSVDTSGSSETQYF
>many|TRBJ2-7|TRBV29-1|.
TGCAGCGTTGAATACACCGAGAGACCTTACGAGCAGTACTTC
CSVEYTERPYEQYF
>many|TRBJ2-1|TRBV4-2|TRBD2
TGTGCCAGCAGCCAAGAACCAGCGGGGTGGTCCTACAATGAGCAGTTCTTC
CASSQEPAGWSYNEQFF
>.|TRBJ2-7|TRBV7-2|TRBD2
TGTGCCAGCAGCTTAGTTGGTCTAGCGGGGGGTCCCGGCTACGAGCAGTACTTC
CASSLVGLAGGPGYEQYF
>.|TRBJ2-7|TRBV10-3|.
TGTGCCCGGCGTTCTGGGGACTCCTACGAGCAGTACTTC
CARRSGDSYEQYF
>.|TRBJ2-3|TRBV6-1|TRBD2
TGTGCCAGCAGTGATGGGGGACTAACGCAGTATTTT
CASSDGGLTQYF
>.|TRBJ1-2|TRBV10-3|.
TGTGCCATCAGTGAGTCCACCCTGGGTGGCTACACCTTC
CAISESTLGGYTF
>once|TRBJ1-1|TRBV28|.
TGTGCCAGCAGTTTAAAGGCCACTGAAGCTTTCTTT
CASSLKATEAFF
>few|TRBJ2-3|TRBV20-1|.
TGCAGTGGACCGCACCGACTTCATTTCACAGATACGCAGTATTTT
CSGPHRLHFTDTQYF
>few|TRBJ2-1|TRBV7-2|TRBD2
TGTGCCAGCAGCTTACGCGGGGTAGCGGGTTACAATGAGCAGTTCTTC
CASSLRGVAGYNEQFF
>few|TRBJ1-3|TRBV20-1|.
TGCAGTGCTGATCGGGGCTCTGGAAACACCATATATTTT
CSADRGSGNTIYF
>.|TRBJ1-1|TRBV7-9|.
TGTGCCAGCAACCACCTCAGGGGCATGAACACTGAAGCTTTCTTT
CASNHLRGMNTEAFF
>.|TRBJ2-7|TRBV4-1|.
TGCGCCAGCAGCCAGGCTCTAGTAAGCGTTTCCTACGAGCAGTACTTC
CASSQALVSVSYEQYF
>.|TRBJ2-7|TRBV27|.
TGTGCCAGTAGTCCTTGGGACGGGTCCTACGAGCAGTACTTC
CASSPWDGSYEQYF
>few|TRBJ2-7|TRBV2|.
TGTGCCAGCAGTGAAGTCGGAAGCCTCATCCTCGAGCAGTACTTC
CASSEVGSLILEQYF
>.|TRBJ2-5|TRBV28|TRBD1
TGTGCCAGCAGTTCACGACAGGGCCTACAAGAGACCCAGTACTTC
CASSSRQGLQETQYF
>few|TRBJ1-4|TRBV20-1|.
TGCAGTGCTAGAGCTGGGGGTGAAAAACTGTTTTTT
CSARAGGEKLFF
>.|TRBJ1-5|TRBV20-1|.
TGCAGTGCGGCTGGCAGGGTCAATCAGCCCCAGCATTTT
CSAAGRVNQPQHF
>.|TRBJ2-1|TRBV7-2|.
TGTGCCAGCAGCTTACGGGCTAGTAATGAGCAGTTCTTC
CASSLRASNEQFF
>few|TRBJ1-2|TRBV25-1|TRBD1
TGTGCCAGCAGCACGATTGGACAGGGGGTTGGCTACACCTTC
CASSTIGQGVGYTF
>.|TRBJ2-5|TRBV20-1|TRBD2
TGCAGTGCTAGAGACGGACTAGCGGGAGTGGGGCAGTACTTC
CSARDGLAGVGQYF
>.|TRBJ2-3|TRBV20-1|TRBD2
TGCAGTGCTAGATTAGCGGGGCTCATAACAGATACGCAGTATTTT
CSARLAGLITDTQYF
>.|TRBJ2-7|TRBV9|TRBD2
TGTGCCAGCAGCGCGAGTTCACTAGCGGGACACAATGAGCAGTACTTC
CASSASSLAGHNEQYF
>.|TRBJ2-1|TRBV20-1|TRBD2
TGCAGTGCCCGCGGGAGAAGGTACAATGAGCAGTTCTTC
CSARGRRYNEQFF